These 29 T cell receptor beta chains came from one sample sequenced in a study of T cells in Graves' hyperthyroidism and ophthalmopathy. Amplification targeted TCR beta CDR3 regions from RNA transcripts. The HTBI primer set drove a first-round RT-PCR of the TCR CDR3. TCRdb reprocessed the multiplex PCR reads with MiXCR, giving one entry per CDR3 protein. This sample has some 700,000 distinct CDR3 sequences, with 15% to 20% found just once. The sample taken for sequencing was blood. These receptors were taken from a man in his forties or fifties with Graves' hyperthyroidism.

The CDR3 nucleotides read TGTGCCAGCAGTTACTCGGCCTACACCTACGAGCAGTACTTC. Its protein product is CASSYSAYTYEQYF. V is TRBV6-6 and J is TRBJ2-7, with no clear D. V dropped 0 bases and J dropped 2 bases, with 8 bases sitting between them. CDR3 length equals 14 residues. Per germline, CDR1 MNHNY and CDR2 SVGAGI (reference sequence).

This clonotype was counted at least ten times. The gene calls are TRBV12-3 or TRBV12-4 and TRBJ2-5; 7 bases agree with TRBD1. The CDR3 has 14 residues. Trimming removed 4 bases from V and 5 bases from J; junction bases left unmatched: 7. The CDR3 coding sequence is TGTGCCAGCAGTTACAGGGGCCTCGGTGAGACCCAGTACTTC. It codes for CASSYRGLGETQYF.

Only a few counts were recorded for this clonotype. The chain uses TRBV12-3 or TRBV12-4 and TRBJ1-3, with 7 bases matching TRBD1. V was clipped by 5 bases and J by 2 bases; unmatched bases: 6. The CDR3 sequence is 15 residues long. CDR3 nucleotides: TGTGCCAGCAGTCAACGACAGGGCCCTGGAAACACCATATATTTT. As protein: CASSQRQGPGNTIYF.

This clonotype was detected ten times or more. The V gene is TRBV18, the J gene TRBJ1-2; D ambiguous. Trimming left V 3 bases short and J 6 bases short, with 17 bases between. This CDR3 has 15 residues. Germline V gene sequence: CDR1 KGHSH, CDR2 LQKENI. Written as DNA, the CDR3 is TGTGCCAGCTCACCTTTCCCCGAGGGAATGAATGGCTACACCTTC. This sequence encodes CASSPFPEGMNGYTF.

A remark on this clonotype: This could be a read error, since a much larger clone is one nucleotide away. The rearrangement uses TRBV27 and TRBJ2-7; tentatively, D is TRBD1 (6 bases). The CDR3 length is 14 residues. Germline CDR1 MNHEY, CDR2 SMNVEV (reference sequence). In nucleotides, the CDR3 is TGTGCCGGCAGTGCCGGGACAATCTCCTACGAGCAGTACTTC. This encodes CAGSAGTISYEQYF.

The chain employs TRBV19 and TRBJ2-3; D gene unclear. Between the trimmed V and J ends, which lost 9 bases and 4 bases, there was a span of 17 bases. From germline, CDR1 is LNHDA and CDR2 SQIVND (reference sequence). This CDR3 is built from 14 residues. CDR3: CASRLRVNSDTQYF. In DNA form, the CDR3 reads TGTGCCAGCCGATTACGGGTGAATTCAGATACGCAGTATTTT.

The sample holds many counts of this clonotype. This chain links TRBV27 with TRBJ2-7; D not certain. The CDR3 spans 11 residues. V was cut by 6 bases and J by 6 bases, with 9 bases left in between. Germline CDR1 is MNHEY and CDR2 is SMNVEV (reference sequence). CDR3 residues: CASSWSGEQYF. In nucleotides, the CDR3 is TGTGCCAGCAGCTGGTCCGGCGAGCAGTACTTC.

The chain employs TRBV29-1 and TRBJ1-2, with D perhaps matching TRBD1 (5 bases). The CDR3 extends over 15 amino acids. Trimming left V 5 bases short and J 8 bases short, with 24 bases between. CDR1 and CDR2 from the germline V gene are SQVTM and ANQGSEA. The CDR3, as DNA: TGCAGCGTTCCTCCGGGCGTGGAGGGGCATCTCGGCTACACCTTC. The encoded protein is CSVPPGVEGHLGYTF.

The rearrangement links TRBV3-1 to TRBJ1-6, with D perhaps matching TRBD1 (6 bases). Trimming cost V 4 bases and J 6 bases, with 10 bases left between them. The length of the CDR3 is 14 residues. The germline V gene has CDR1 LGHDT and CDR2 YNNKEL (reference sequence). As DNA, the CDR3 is TGTGCCAGCAGCCTGGGACACCGTAATTCACCCCTCCACTTT. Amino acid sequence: CASSLGHRNSPLHF.

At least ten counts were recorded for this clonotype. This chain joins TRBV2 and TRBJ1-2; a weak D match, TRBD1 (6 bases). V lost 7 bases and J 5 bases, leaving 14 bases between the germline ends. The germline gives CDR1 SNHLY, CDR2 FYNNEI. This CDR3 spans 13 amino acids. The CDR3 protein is CASIPRGSYGYTF. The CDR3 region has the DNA TGTGCCAGCATCCCCAGGGGATCATATGGCTACACCTTC.

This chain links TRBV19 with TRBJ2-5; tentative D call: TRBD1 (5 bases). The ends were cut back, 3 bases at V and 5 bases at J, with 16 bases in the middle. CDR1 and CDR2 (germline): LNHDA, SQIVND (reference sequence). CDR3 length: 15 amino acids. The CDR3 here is CASSMGQESRETQYF. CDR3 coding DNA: TGTGCCAGTAGTATGGGGCAGGAATCAAGGGAGACCCAGTACTTC.

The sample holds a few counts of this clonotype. Here the CDR3 DNA reads TGTGCCAGCAGCGTAGGGAGTGGGGGCCAGCCCCAGCATTTT. As protein: CASSVGSGGQPQHF. The V gene is TRBV9, the J gene TRBJ1-5, with TRBD1 as a possible D gene (6 bases). The ends were cut back, 0 bases at V and 7 bases at J, with 11 bases in the middle. The CDR3 sequence is 14 residues long. Germline V gene sequence: CDR1 SGDLS, CDR2 YYNGEE.

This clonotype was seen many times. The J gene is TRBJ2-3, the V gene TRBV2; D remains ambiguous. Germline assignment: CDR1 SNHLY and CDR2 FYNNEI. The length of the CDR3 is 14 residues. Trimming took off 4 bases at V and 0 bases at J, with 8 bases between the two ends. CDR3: CASSVQASTDTQYF. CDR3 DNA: TGTGCCAGCAGTGTGCAAGCTAGCACAGATACGCAGTATTTT.

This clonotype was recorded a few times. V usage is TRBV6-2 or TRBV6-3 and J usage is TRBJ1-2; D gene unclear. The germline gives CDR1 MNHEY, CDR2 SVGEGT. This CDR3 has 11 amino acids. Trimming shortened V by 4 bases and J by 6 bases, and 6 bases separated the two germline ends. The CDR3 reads CASSLNDGYTF. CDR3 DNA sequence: TGTGCCAGCAGTTTAAACGATGGCTACACCTTC.

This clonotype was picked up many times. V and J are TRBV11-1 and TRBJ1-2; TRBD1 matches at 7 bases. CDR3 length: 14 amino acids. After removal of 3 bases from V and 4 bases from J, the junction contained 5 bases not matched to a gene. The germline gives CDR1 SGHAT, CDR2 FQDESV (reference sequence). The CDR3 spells CASSFLGTVYGYTF. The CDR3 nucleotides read TGTGCCAGCAGCTTCCTCGGGACAGTCTATGGCTACACCTTC. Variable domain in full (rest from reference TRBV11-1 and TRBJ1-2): EAEVAQSPRYKITEKSQAVAFWCDPISGHATLYWYRQILGQGPELLVQFQDESVVDDSQLPKDRFSAERLKGVDSTLKIQPAELGDSAMYLCASSFLGTVYGYTFGSGTRLTVV.

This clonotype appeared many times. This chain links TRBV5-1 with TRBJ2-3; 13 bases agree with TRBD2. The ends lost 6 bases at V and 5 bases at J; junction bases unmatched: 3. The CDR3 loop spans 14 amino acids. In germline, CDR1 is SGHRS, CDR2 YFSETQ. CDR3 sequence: CASTGLAGVDTQYF. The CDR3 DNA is TGCGCCAGCACAGGACTAGCGGGAGTAGATACGCAGTATTTT.

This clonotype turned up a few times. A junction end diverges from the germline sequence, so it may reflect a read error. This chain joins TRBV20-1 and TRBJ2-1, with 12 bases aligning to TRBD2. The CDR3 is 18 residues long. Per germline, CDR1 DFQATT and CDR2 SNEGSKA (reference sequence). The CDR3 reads CSARGLAGRGRSYNEQFF. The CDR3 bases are TGCAGTGCCAGAGGACTAGCGGGAAGGGGTCGGTCCTACAATGAGCAGTTCTTC.

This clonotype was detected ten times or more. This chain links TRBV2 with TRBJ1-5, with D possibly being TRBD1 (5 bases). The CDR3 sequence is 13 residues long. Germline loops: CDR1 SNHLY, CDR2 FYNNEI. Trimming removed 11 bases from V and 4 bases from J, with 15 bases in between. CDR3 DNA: TGTGCCGTCAGGGCAGAGACTAATCAGCCCCAGCATTTT. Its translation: CAVRAETNQPQHF.

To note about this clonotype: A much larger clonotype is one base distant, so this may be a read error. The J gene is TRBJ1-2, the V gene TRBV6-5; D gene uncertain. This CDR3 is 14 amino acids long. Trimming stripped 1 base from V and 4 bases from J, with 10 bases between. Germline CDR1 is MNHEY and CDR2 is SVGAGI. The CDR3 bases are TGTGCCAGCAGTTACTGGGGTAGAGCCTATGGCTACACCTTC. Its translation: CASSYWGRAYGYTF.

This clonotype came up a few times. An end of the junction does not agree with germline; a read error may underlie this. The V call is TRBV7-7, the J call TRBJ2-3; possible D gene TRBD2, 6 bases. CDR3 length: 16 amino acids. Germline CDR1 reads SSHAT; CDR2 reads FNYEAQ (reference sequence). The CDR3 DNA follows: TGTGCTAGCAGCTTAGGCGGGACCGCCCACACAGATACGCAGTATTTT. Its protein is CASSLGGTAHTDTQYF.

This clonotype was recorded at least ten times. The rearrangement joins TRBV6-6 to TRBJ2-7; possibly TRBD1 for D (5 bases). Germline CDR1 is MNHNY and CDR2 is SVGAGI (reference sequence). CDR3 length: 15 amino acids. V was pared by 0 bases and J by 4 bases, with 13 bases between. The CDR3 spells CASSYSWGGAYEQYF. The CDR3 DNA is TGTGCCAGCAGTTACTCCTGGGGTGGGGCTTACGAGCAGTACTTC.

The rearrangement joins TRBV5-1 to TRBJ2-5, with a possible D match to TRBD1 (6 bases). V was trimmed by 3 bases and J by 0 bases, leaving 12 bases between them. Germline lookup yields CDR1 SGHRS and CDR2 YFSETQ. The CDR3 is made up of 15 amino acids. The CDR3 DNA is TGCGCCAGCAGCTCACGAGGGGACAACCAAGAGACCCAGTACTTC. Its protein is CASSSRGDNQETQYF.

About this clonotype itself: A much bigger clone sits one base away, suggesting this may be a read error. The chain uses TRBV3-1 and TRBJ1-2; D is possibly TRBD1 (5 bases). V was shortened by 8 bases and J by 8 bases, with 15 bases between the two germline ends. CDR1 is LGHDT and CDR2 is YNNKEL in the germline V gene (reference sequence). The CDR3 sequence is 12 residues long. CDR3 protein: CASRLREDGYTF. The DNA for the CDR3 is TGTGCCAGCCGCCTCAGGGAGGACGGCTACACCTTC.

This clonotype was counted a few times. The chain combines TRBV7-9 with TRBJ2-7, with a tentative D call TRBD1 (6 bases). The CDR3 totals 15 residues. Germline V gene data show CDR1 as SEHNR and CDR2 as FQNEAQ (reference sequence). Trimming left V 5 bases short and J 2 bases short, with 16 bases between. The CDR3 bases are TGTGCCAGCAGCCCGGAGGACAGTCCCGCCTACGAGCAGTACTTC. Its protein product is CASSPEDSPAYEQYF.

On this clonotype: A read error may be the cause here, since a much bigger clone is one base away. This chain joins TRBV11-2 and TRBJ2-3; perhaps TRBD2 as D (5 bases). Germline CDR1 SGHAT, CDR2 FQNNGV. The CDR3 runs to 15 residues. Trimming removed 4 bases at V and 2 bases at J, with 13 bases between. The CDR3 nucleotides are TGTGCCAGCAGCTCGAGAGGGATAAACACAGATACGCAGTATTTT. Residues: CASSSRGINTDTQYF.

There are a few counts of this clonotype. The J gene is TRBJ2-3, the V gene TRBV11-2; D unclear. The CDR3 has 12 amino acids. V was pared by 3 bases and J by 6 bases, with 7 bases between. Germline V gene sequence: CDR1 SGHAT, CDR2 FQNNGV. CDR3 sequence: CASSLGYDTQYF. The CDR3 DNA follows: TGTGCCAGCAGCTTGGGGTACGATACGCAGTATTTT.

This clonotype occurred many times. CDR3 in DNA: TGTGCCAGCTCACCCTCCGCCCAGGGACGGGGTGAAAAACTGTTTTTT. Amino acids: CASSPSAQGRGEKLFF. The rearrangement uses TRBV18 and TRBJ1-4, with a possible D match to TRBD1 (5 bases). V was cut by 3 bases and J by 7 bases, with 18 bases left in between. The CDR3 consists of 16 residues. Germline CDR1 reads KGHSH; CDR2 reads LQKENI.

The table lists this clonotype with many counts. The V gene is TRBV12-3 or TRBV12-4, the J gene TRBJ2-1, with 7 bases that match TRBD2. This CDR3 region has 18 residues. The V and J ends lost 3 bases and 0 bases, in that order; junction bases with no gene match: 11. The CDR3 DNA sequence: TGTGCCAGCAGTTTGGGAACTAGCGTGTTTAGCTCCTACAATGAGCAGTTCTTC. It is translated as CASSLGTSVFSSYNEQFF.

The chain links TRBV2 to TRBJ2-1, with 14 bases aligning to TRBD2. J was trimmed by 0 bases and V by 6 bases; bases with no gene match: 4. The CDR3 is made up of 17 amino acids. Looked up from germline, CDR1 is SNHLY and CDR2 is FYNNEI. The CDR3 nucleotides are TGTGCCAGCAGAGGACTAGCGGGAGGCCACTCCTACAATGAGCAGTTCTTC. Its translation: CASRGLAGGHSYNEQFF.